This T cell receptor beta chain was sequenced in a study of T cells in Graves' hyperthyroidism and ophthalmopathy. Trimming at V came to 0 bases and at J to 5 bases, leaving 5 bases not matched to a gene. The CDR3 has 15 residues. CDR1 and CDR2 from the germline V gene are SGHRS and YFSETQ. This clonotype came up many times. Amplification yielded TCR beta CDR3 regions, with RNA transcripts as the source. HTBI primers drove first-round RT-PCR of the TCR CDR3. TCRdb re-called the multiplex PCR reads through MiXCR, storing one row per CDR3 protein. The table has roughly 99,000 distinct CDR3 sequences, around a sixth seen once.

V usage is TRBV5-1 and J usage is TRBJ1-1; 9 bases match TRBD1. Sequenced: blood. This receptor was identified in a woman aged 45-59 years with Graves' hyperthyroidism. CDR3: CASSLEGQGGTEAFF. The CDR3 nucleotides read TGCGCCAGCAGCTTGGAGGGACAGGGAGGGACTGAAGCTTTCTTT.